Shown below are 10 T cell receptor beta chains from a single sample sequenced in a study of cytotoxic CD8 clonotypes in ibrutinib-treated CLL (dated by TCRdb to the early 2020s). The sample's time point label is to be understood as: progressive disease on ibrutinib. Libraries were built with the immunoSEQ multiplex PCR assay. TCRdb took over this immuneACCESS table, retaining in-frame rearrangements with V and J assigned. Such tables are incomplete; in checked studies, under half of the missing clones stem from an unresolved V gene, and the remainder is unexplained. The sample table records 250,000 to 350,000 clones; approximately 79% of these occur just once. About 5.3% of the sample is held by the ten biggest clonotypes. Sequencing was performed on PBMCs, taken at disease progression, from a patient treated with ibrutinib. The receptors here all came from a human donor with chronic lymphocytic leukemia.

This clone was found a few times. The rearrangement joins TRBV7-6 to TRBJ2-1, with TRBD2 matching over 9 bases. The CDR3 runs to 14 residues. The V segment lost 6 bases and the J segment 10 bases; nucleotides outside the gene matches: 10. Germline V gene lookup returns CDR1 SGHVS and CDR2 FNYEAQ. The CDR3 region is CASSSPGLAGEQFF. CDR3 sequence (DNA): TGTGCCAGCAGTTCTCCGGGACTAGCAGGGGAGCAGTTCTTC.

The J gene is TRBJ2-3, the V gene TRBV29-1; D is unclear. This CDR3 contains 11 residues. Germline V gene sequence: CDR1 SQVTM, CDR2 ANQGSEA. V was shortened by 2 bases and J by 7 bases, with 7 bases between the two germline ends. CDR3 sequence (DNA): TGCAGCGTTGAAAGTAAACATACGCAGTATTTT. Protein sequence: CSVESKHTQYF.

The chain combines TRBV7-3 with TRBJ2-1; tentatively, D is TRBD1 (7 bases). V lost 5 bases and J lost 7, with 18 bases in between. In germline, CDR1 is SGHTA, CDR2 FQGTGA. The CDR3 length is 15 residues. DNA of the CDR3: TGTGCCAGCAGCACTAACAGGGGACTTACAAATGAGCAGTTCTTC. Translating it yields CASSTNRGLTNEQFF.

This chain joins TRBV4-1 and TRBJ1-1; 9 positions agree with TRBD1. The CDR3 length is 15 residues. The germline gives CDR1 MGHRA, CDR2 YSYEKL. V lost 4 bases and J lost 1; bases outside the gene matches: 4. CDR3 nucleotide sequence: TGCGCCAGCAGCCTAACACAGGGGGCGAACACTGAAGCTTTCTTT. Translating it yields CASSLTQGANTEAFF.

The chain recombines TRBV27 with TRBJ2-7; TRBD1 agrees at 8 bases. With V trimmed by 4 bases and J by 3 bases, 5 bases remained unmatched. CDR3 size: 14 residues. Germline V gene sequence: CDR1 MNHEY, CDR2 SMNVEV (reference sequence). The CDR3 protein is CASSSRTGSYEQYF. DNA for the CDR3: TGTGCCAGCAGTTCCCGGACAGGGAGCTACGAGCAGTACTTC.

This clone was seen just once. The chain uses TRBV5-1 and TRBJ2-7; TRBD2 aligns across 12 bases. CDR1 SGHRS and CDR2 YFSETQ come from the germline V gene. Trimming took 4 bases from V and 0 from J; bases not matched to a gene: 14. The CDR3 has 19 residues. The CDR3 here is CASSGGTSGPDQTSYEQYF. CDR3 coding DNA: TGCGCCAGCAGCGGGGGGACTAGCGGGCCGGACCAAACCTCCTACGAGCAGTACTTC.

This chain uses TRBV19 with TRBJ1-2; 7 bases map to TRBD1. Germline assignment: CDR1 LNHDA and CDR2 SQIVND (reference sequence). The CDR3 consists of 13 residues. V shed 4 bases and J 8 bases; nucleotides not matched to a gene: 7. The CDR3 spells CASSTPTGNGYTF. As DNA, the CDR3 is TGTGCCAGTAGTACCCCGACAGGGAACGGCTACACCTTC.

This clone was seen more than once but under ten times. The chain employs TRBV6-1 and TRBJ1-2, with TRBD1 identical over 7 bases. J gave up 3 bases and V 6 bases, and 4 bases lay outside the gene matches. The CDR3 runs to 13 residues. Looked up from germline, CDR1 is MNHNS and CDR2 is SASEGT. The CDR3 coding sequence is TGTGCCAGCAGCCCGGACAGGTACTATGGCTACACCTTC. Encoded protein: CASSPDRYYGYTF.

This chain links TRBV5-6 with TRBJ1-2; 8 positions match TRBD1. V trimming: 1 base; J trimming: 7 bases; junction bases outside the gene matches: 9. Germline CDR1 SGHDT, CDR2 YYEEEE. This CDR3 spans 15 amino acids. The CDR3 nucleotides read TGTGCCAGCAGCTTGAGGGGAAGGACAGGGATTGGCTACACCTTC. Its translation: CASSLRGRTGIGYTF. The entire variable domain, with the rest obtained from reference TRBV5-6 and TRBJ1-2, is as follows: DAGVTQSPTHLIKTRGQQVTLRCSPKSGHDTVSWYQQALGQGPQFIFQYYEEEERQRGNFPDRFSGHQFPNYSSELNVNALLLGDSALYLCASSLRGRTGIGYTFGSGTRLTVV.

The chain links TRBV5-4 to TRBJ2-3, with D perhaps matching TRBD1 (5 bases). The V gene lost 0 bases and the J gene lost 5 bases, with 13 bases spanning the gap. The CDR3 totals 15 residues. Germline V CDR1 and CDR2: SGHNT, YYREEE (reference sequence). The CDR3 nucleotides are TGTGCCAGCAGCTTGGCCTCGGCAGGGATAGATACGCAGTATTTT. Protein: CASSLASAGIDTQYF.